This T cell receptor beta chain was captured in a study of T cell responses to AZD1222 COVID-19 vaccine. Findings and caveats of the study: Donor demographics were predominantly white British with a female majority; clonal diversity may be underestimated. Two doses of AZD1222 preceded a rise in Spike-specific TCR breadth and depth. Sampling captured repertoires only after the peak T cell response.

Only in-frame clones appear in the TCRdb table, and some are missing; sequencing was by immunoSEQ multiplex PCR. The sample carries about 94,000 clones, approximately 90% recorded once. About this clone itself: Its antigen is currently unknown.

This receptor was taken from an adult in good health. The material was peripheral blood, obtained on day 0 of AZD1222 vaccination.

CDR3: CASSDLAEGETQYF. The CDR3 nucleotides read TGTGCCAGCAGCGATCTAGCGGAGGGAGAGACCCAGTACTTC. This chain joins TRBV9 and TRBJ2-5; the match to TRBD2 covers 7 bases. Germline CDR1 reads SGDLS; CDR2 reads YYNGEE. The CDR3 consists of 14 residues. V gave up 3 bases and J gave up 4 bases; unmatched junction bases: 6.